This is a list of T cell receptor beta chains from one sample in a study of OX40 agonist ivuxolimab in advanced cancers. Assay: immunoSEQ multiplex PCR; the TCRdb copy retains only in-frame clones and omits some. This sample has about 17,000 clones, with more than 75% found just once. The specimen was CD4+ or CD8+ T cells sorted from blood, collected in a trial of the OX40 agonist ivuxolimab. The receptors come from an adult with an advanced solid tumor such as melanoma, head and neck, liver or kidney cancer. Each CDR3 is given with its conserved first and last residue. A D gene is named only where the DNA matches it firmly. Clone size is not always given. Where it is, it says once, few, many or a class for expanded clones.

cdr3_nt: TGCGCCACCTCTGCTAGCGGGAACCAAGAGACCCAGTACTTC
cdr3_aa: CATSASGNQETQYF
d_call: TRBD2
j_call: TRBJ2-5
clone_size: -
v_call: TRBV5-1

cdr3_nt: TGTGCCAGCAGAGTGGCACTAGCGGGTCTCTACGAGCAGTACTTC
cdr3_aa: CASRVALAGLYEQYF
d_call: TRBD2
j_call: TRBJ2-7
clone_size: once
v_call: TRBV2

cdr3_nt: TGTGCCATCAGTGAGGGACAGGGTAACTATGGCTACACCTTC
cdr3_aa: CAISEGQGNYGYTF
d_call: TRBD1
j_call: TRBJ1-2
clone_size: -
v_call: TRBV10-3

cdr3_nt: TGTGCCAGCAGCGTACAGGGGGAAGAAAAACTGTTTTTT
cdr3_aa: CASSVQGEEKLFF
d_call: TRBD1
j_call: TRBJ1-4
clone_size: -
v_call: TRBV6-4

cdr3_nt: TGTGCCAGCTCACCGGGGACAGGAAAGGCCGGGGAGCTGTTTTTT
cdr3_aa: CASSPGTGKAGELFF
d_call: TRBD1
j_call: TRBJ2-2
clone_size: -
v_call: TRBV18

cdr3_nt: TGCGCCAGCAGCTGGGACGCTAACACCGGGGAGCTGTTTTTT
cdr3_aa: CASSWDANTGELFF
d_call: -
j_call: TRBJ2-2
clone_size: -
v_call: TRBV5-1

cdr3_nt: TGTGCCACCAGCAGAGATATGGCGGGAGCGCAGTATTTT
cdr3_aa: CATSRDMAGAQYF
d_call: TRBD2
j_call: TRBJ2-3
clone_size: -
v_call: TRBV15

cdr3_nt: TGTGCCAGCAGACCCGCGAACACCGGGGAGCTGTTTTTT
cdr3_aa: CASRPANTGELFF
d_call: -
j_call: TRBJ2-2
clone_size: -
v_call: TRBV27

cdr3_nt: TGCGCCAGCAGCCCCCTGACGGGGAACTACGAGCAGTACTTC
cdr3_aa: CASSPLTGNYEQYF
d_call: -
j_call: TRBJ2-7
clone_size: few
v_call: TRBV5-1

cdr3_nt: TGTGCCAGCTCACCCCCGGGACAGGGAATCACAGATACGCAGTATTTT
cdr3_aa: CASSPPGQGITDTQYF
d_call: TRBD1
j_call: TRBJ2-3
clone_size: -
v_call: TRBV18

cdr3_nt: TGCGCCAGCAGCTTGGGCCTAGCGGCCATCATGGATACGCAGTATTTT
cdr3_aa: CASSLGLAAIMDTQYF
d_call: TRBD2
j_call: TRBJ2-3
clone_size: -
v_call: TRBV5-1

cdr3_nt: TGCAGTGGGCACTACAACTACGAGCAGTACTTC
cdr3_aa: CSGHYNYEQYF
d_call: -
j_call: TRBJ2-7
clone_size: -
v_call: TRBV20-1

cdr3_nt: TGTGCCAGCAGCTTAGGTAGCGGGGAGCTGTTTTTT
cdr3_aa: CASSLGSGELFF
d_call: -
j_call: TRBJ2-2
clone_size: few
v_call: TRBV7-8

cdr3_nt: TGTGCCAGCAGCCAAGCCCGGACCGGGACAGGCCATGGCTACACCTTC
cdr3_aa: CASSQARTGTGHGYTF
d_call: TRBD1
j_call: TRBJ1-2
clone_size: -
v_call: TRBV4-2

cdr3_nt: TGTGCCAGCAGTTTCCGAGGGGGTGTTAATTCACCCCTCCACTTT
cdr3_aa: CASSFRGGVNSPLHF
d_call: -
j_call: TRBJ1-6
clone_size: -
v_call: TRBV28

cdr3_nt: TGCAGCGTTGAAAAGTTTACAGGGACAGATACGCAGTATTTT
cdr3_aa: CSVEKFTGTDTQYF
d_call: -
j_call: TRBJ2-3
clone_size: -
v_call: TRBV29-1

cdr3_nt: TGTGCCAGCAGCCAGAGGACAGTCCGAGAGACCCAGTACTTC
cdr3_aa: CASSQRTVRETQYF
d_call: -
j_call: TRBJ2-5
clone_size: -
v_call: TRBV14

cdr3_nt: TGTGCCAGCAGCTTAGATGAGATAAAGCAGTTCTTC
cdr3_aa: CASSLDEIKQFF
d_call: -
j_call: TRBJ2-1
clone_size: -
v_call: TRBV7-2

cdr3_nt: TGTGCCAGTAGTATCCCAGGGGGCGGGACCTACAATGAGCAGTTCTTC
cdr3_aa: CASSIPGGGTYNEQFF
d_call: TRBD1
j_call: TRBJ2-1
clone_size: -
v_call: TRBV19

cdr3_nt: TGTGCCAGCAGCTTATCTCGGGAGGGCCCGGATACGCAGTATTTT
cdr3_aa: CASSLSREGPDTQYF
d_call: TRBD2
j_call: TRBJ2-3
clone_size: -
v_call: TRBV7-2

cdr3_nt: TGTGCCAGCAGCCCCGCCGGGTCCCCTAGCAATCAGCCCCAGCATTTT
cdr3_aa: CASSPAGSPSNQPQHF
d_call: -
j_call: TRBJ1-5
clone_size: -
v_call: TRBV6-6

cdr3_nt: TGTGCCACACGGGGTCCAAGCAATCAGCCCCAGCATTTT
cdr3_aa: CATRGPSNQPQHF
d_call: -
j_call: TRBJ1-5
clone_size: -
v_call: TRBV28

cdr3_nt: TGTGCCATCAGCGAAACAGGGGGCTCCTACGAGCAGTACTTC
cdr3_aa: CAISETGGSYEQYF
d_call: TRBD1
j_call: TRBJ2-7
clone_size: -
v_call: TRBV10-3

cdr3_nt: TGTGCCAGCAGTTTAGGGACGGGAGGGCAGTATTTT
cdr3_aa: CASSLGTGGQYF
d_call: TRBD2
j_call: TRBJ2-3
clone_size: -
v_call: TRBV28

cdr3_nt: TGTGCCAGCAGCTTAGATGGGTCCAGGGGAAGGAATTCACCCCTCCACTTT
cdr3_aa: CASSLDGSRGRNSPLHF
d_call: -
j_call: TRBJ1-6
clone_size: -
v_call: TRBV7-9

cdr3_nt: TGTGCCAGCAGCTCGACCGGGCGGGGTTCCTACAATGAGCAGTTCTTC
cdr3_aa: CASSSTGRGSYNEQFF
d_call: -
j_call: TRBJ2-1
clone_size: -
v_call: TRBV7-9

cdr3_nt: TGTGCCAGCAGCTTAGTCAGCGGGCCTTCCTCTGGAAACACCATATATTTT
cdr3_aa: CASSLVSGPSSGNTIYF
d_call: -
j_call: TRBJ1-3
clone_size: -
v_call: TRBV7-8

cdr3_nt: TGTGCCAGCTCACTAAGGGATTTAACCTACGAGCAGTACTTC
cdr3_aa: CASSLRDLTYEQYF
d_call: -
j_call: TRBJ2-7
clone_size: few
v_call: TRBV18

cdr3_nt: TGCGCCAGCAGCCTTGAGGCTAGCGGGATTAAGCAGTTCTTC
cdr3_aa: CASSLEASGIKQFF
d_call: TRBD2
j_call: TRBJ2-1
clone_size: -
v_call: TRBV5-1

cdr3_nt: TGTGCCAGCAGGGGCGGGGGGCCATCAGATACGCAGTATTTT
cdr3_aa: CASRGGGPSDTQYF
d_call: TRBD2
j_call: TRBJ2-3
clone_size: medium-sized
v_call: TRBV7-9

cdr3_nt: TGTGCCAGCAGCCACTTTGTCGGCAGGTCGCCGTTCGAGCAGTACTTC
cdr3_aa: CASSHFVGRSPFEQYF
d_call: -
j_call: TRBJ2-7
clone_size: -
v_call: TRBV11-2

cdr3_nt: TGTGCCATAGGGTTTACTGAAGCTTTCTTT
cdr3_aa: CAIGFTEAFF
d_call: -
j_call: TRBJ1-1
clone_size: -
v_call: TRBV6-6